A single sample gave rise to the 29 T cell receptor beta chains below, sequenced in a study of cytomegalovirus exposure and HLA in healthy donors. The PCR made use of 60 Vbeta and 13 Jbeta primers. Clones were sequenced by immunoSEQ multiplex PCR, and TCRdb holds only the in-frame ones, with some missing. Of approximately 61,000 clones listed, around 82% were seen once; the top ten hold about 8%. The sample taken for sequencing was PBMCs. These receptors were collected from a man aged 18 to 30 in good health and CMV-seropositive.

V and J are TRBV6-1 and TRBJ1-2; no definite D call. The germline CDR1 and CDR2 sequences are MNHNS and SASEGT. V was trimmed by 1 base and J by 4 bases, leaving 13 bases between them. This CDR3 has 15 amino acids. CDR3 residues: CASSEGPAWAYGYTF. In DNA, the CDR3 is TGTGCCAGCAGTGAAGGCCCGGCTTGGGCCTATGGCTACACCTTC.

This chain connects TRBV2 to TRBJ2-5, with 11 bases aligning to TRBD1. Germline V gene data show CDR1 as SNHLY and CDR2 as FYNNEI. The ends lost 5 bases at V and 1 base at J; junction bases unmatched: 3. This CDR3 spans 15 amino acids. The CDR3 sequence is CASSTGTGGQETQYF. The CDR3 DNA reads as TGTGCCAGCAGTACCGGGACAGGGGGCCAAGAGACCCAGTACTTC.

The sample holds one count of this clone. V is TRBV6-5 and J is TRBJ2-1; maybe TRBD2 (5 bases). Trimming took off 6 bases at V and 8 bases at J, with 14 bases between the two ends. Germline CDR1 and CDR2: MNHEY and SVGAGI. The CDR3 sequence is 13 residues long. Here the CDR3 DNA reads TGTGCCAGCAGCCTCGGACTTGACGATGAGCAGTTCTTC. Translated: CASSLGLDDEQFF.

This chain uses TRBV9 with TRBJ1-3; D may be TRBD1 (5 bases). CDR1 and CDR2 from the germline V gene are SGDLS and YYNGEE. The V end lost 6 bases, the J end lost 4 bases, and 17 bases lay between the germline ends. This CDR3 spans 15 amino acids. The CDR3 is CASTSGRAPGNTIYF. The DNA for the CDR3 is TGTGCCAGCACCTCAGGGAGGGCTCCCGGAAACACCATATATTTT.

The chain uses TRBV29-1 and TRBJ2-3; 9 bases align to TRBD2. The CDR3 is 14 amino acids. CDR1 SQVTM and CDR2 ANQGSEA come from the germline V gene. The trim removed 6 bases at V and 3 bases at J, leaving 7 bases unmatched. In nucleotides, the CDR3 is TGCAGCGTGGGGTTAGCGGGAGCGACAGATACGCAGTATTTT. This codes for CSVGLAGATDTQYF.

This chain joins TRBV5-4 and TRBJ2-1; 10 positions match TRBD2. The CDR3 sequence is 16 residues long. Trimming took 4 bases from V and 1 from J; bases not matched to a gene: 5. Germline CDR1 reads SGHNT; CDR2 reads YYREEE (reference sequence). The CDR3 sequence: CASSTPSGGSYNEQFF. The CDR3, as DNA: TGTGCCAGCAGCACCCCTAGCGGGGGTTCCTACAATGAGCAGTTCTTC.

The J gene is TRBJ1-4, the V gene TRBV4-1; 8 bases line up with TRBD1. This CDR3 contains 15 residues. J lost 4 bases, V lost 1 base, and 2 bases had no gene match. Germline CDR1 and CDR2: MGHRA and YSYEKL. The DNA of the CDR3 is TGCGCCAGCAGCCAAGTACAGGGGGGTAATGAAAAACTGTTTTTT. As protein: CASSQVQGGNEKLFF.

CDR3 nucleotide sequence: TGTGCCGGCGGGGCAGGCAGTAATGAAAAACTGTTTTTT. The encoded protein is CAGGAGSNEKLFF. This chain connects TRBV30 to TRBJ1-4; maybe TRBD1 (5 bases). The V and J ends lost 8 bases and 4 bases respectively, with 14 bases between them. Germline V gives CDR1 GTSNPN, CDR2 SVGIG (reference sequence). The CDR3 is 13 residues long. Supplemented by reference TRBV30 and TRBJ1-4, the full variable domain reads SQTIHQWPATLVQPVGSPLSLECTVEGTSNPNLYWYRQAAGRGLQLLFYSVGIGQISSEVPQNLSASRPQDRQFILSSKKLLLSDSGFYLCAGGAGSNEKLFFGSGTQLSVL.

This sequence joins TRBV4-1 and TRBJ2-5; the match to TRBD1 covers 10 bases. The CDR3 consists of 15 residues. Germline CDR1 and CDR2: MGHRA and YSYEKL. Trimming took 0 bases from V and 6 from J; bases not matched to a gene: 4. Here the CDR3 reads CASSQEGTGVKTQYF. DNA for the CDR3: TGCGCCAGCAGCCAAGAAGGGACAGGGGTGAAGACCCAGTACTTC.

The V call is TRBV30, the J call TRBJ1-1, with 8 bases lining up with TRBD1. This CDR3 is 15 amino acids long. The V and J ends lost 3 bases and 0 bases, in that order; junction bases with no gene match: 6. Looked up from germline, CDR1 is GTSNPN and CDR2 is SVGIG (reference sequence). CDR3 DNA sequence: TGTGCCTGGAGCGGCAGGGGGCCGGTGAACACTGAAGCTTTCTTT. Encoded protein: CAWSGRGPVNTEAFF.

CDR3 sequence: CASHREAHQETQYF. For the CDR3, the DNA is TGTGCCAGCCACCGAGAGGCGCACCAAGAGACCCAGTACTTC. The V gene is TRBV2, the J gene TRBJ2-5; unclear D gene. V was trimmed by 8 bases and J by 0 bases, leaving 13 bases between them. The CDR3 runs 14 residues. Germline CDR1 reads SNHLY; CDR2 reads FYNNEI.

This sequence joins TRBV13 and TRBJ1-2, with a possible D match to TRBD1 (5 bases). The V gene lost 5 bases and the J gene lost 1 base, with 11 bases spanning the gap. This CDR3 has 14 amino acids. The germline V gene has CDR1 PRHDT and CDR2 FYEKMQ (reference sequence). In DNA form, the CDR3 reads TGTGCCAGCAGCACTACAGGCGGTAACTATGGCTACACCTTC. Translated, it gives CASSTTGGNYGYTF. The variable domain in full, completed from reference TRBV13 and TRBJ1-2, reads AAGVIQSPRHLIKEKRETATLKCYPIPRHDTVYWYQQGPGQDPQFLISFYEKMQSDKGSIPDRFSAQQFSDYHSELNMSSLELGDSALYFCASSTTGGNYGYTFGSGTRLTVV.

The chain combines TRBV7-3 with TRBJ1-2, with D unclear. The CDR3 extends over 13 amino acids. Germline CDR1 SGHTA, CDR2 FQGTGA. With 1 base removed from V and 8 bases from J, the gap between germline ends came to 11 bases. The CDR3, as DNA: TGTGCCAGCAGCTTAAGTCGGGAAGGCGGCTACACCTTC. The encoded protein is CASSLSREGGYTF.

This chain connects TRBV14 to TRBJ2-5, with 9 bases lining up with TRBD1. V trimming: 6 bases; J trimming: 3 bases; junction bases outside the gene matches: 5. The CDR3 extends over 14 amino acids. The germline gives CDR1 SGHDN, CDR2 FVKESK. CDR3: CASRDGQGKETQYF. CDR3 sequence (DNA): TGTGCCAGCAGAGATGGACAGGGGAAAGAGACCCAGTACTTC.

The J gene is TRBJ1-2, the V gene TRBV9; no definite D call. CDR1 is SGDLS, CDR2 YYNGEE, per germline. V gave up 3 bases and J gave up 8 bases, with 11 bases separating them. This CDR3 comprises 12 residues. The DNA of the CDR3 is TGTGCCAGCAGCGACGGGGTAGGGGGCTACACCTTC. It codes for CASSDGVGGYTF.

The CDR3 reads CSVPGTSLNEQFF. The CDR3 nucleotides read TGCAGCGTTCCAGGGACTAGTCTCAATGAGCAGTTCTTC. This chain joins TRBV29-1 and TRBJ2-1; 8 bases fit TRBD2. The ends lost 5 bases at V and 6 bases at J; junction bases unmatched: 6. CDR1 and CDR2 from the germline V gene are SQVTM and ANQGSEA. This CDR3 spans 13 amino acids.

V is TRBV19 and J is TRBJ1-2; D is uncertain. Germline V gene sequence: CDR1 LNHDA, CDR2 SQIVND (reference sequence). V was clipped by 8 bases and J by 4 bases, with 11 bases between them. The CDR3 length is 12 residues. DNA for the CDR3: TGTGCCAGTCGCACGGGTATCTATGGCTACACCTTC. Protein: CASRTGIYGYTF.

This clone was found a few times. The rearrangement links TRBV6-1 to TRBJ1-5, with D possibly matching TRBD1 (5 bases). Germline-derived CDR1 and CDR2 are MNHNS and SASEGT. V was clipped by 6 bases and J by 5 bases, with 14 bases between them. CDR3 size: 14 residues. CDR3 sequence (DNA): TGTGCCAGCAGCCTGGACAAGGCGGATCAGCCCCAGCATTTT. Translated, it gives CASSLDKADQPQHF.

This chain connects TRBV30 to TRBJ1-2; the match to TRBD1 covers 9 bases. The V gene's germline CDR1 is GTSNPN and CDR2 SVGIG (reference sequence). After removal of 3 bases from V and 8 bases from J, the junction contained 7 bases not matched to a gene. This CDR3 region has 13 residues. The CDR3 loop reads CAWRDRGSGGYTF. In nucleotides, the CDR3 is TGTGCCTGGAGGGACAGGGGATCTGGCGGCTACACCTTC.

The chain combines TRBV30 with TRBJ1-2, with TRBD1 matching over 9 bases. This CDR3 region has 15 residues. Germline V lookup: CDR1 GTSNPN, CDR2 SVGIG (reference sequence). V lost 2 bases and J lost 1; bases outside the gene matches: 5. CDR3 DNA: TGTGCCTGGAGTCTAGGGACAGGGAATAACTATGGCTACACCTTC. The encoded protein is CAWSLGTGNNYGYTF.

The CDR3 DNA is TGTGCCAGCAGCCCCGAGGCTGCAACTAATGAAAAACTGTTTTTT. Translating it yields CASSPEAATNEKLFF. The chain recombines TRBV7-8 with TRBJ1-4, with D hard to call. The CDR3 has 15 amino acids. The germline V gene encodes CDR1 SGHVS and CDR2 FQNEAQ. The germline V and J ends were trimmed by 5 bases and 0 bases, with 10 bases remaining between them.

The chain employs TRBV6-9 and TRBJ1-5; the match to TRBD1 covers 8 bases. V was pared by 4 bases and J by 2 bases, with 1 base of the junction left unmatched. The germline V gene encodes CDR1 MNHGY and CDR2 SVAAGI. CDR3 size: 14 residues. The CDR3 DNA reads TGTGCCAGCAGTTCGGGACAGGGCAATCAGCCCCAGCATTTT. It specifies CASSSGQGNQPQHF.

This clone was found once. The chain couples TRBV5-4 to TRBJ2-1; D is ambiguous. Germline V lookup: CDR1 SGHNT, CDR2 YYREEE (reference sequence). CDR3 length: 13 residues. Trimming stripped 0 bases from V and 5 bases from J, with 6 bases between. The CDR3 protein is CASSLERDNEQFF. Here the CDR3 DNA reads TGTGCCAGCAGCTTGGAACGGGACAATGAGCAGTTCTTC.

The rearrangement joins TRBV30 to TRBJ1-2; D perhaps matches TRBD1 (5 bases). The V end was cut by 8 bases, the J end by 11 bases, with 18 bases between. CDR3 length equals 11 residues. Germline V lookup: CDR1 GTSNPN, CDR2 SVGIG (reference sequence). The chain's CDR3 is CAGAGPLKYTF. The CDR3 DNA reads as TGTGCCGGGGCAGGCCCCCTTAAGTACACCTTC.

The rearrangement links TRBV4-2 to TRBJ1-2; D uncertain. V was pared by 0 bases and J by 2 bases, with 16 bases between. Germline V gene lookup returns CDR1 LGHNA and CDR2 YNFKEQ. There are 17 residues in the CDR3. The CDR3 spells CASSQEHGQLKNYGYTF. In DNA, the CDR3 is TGTGCCAGCAGCCAAGAACATGGTCAGTTAAAAAACTATGGCTACACCTTC.

The rearrangement uses TRBV9 and TRBJ1-1; D not resolved. The CDR3 has 13 amino acids. V shed 0 bases and J shed 4 bases, with 7 bases lying between them. The germline V gene encodes CDR1 SGDLS and CDR2 YYNGEE. CDR3 in DNA: TGTGCCAGCAGCGTAGGAGCCGCCACTGAAGCTTTCTTT. This translates into CASSVGAATEAFF. Drawing the rest from reference TRBV9 and TRBJ1-1, the complete variable domain is DSGVTQTPKHLITATGQRVTLRCSPRSGDLSVYWYQQSLDQGLQFLIQYYNGEERAKGNILERFSAQQFPDLHSELNLSSLELGDSALYFCASSVGAATEAFFGQGTRLTVV.

This chain connects TRBV5-1 to TRBJ2-1, with TRBD2 identical over 9 bases. The CDR3 runs 15 residues. Germline V lookup: CDR1 SGHRS, CDR2 YFSETQ. J was trimmed by 7 bases and V by 0 bases; bases with no gene match: 5. The CDR3: CASSLASGVSNEQFF. The CDR3 coding sequence is TGCGCCAGCAGCTTGGCTAGCGGGGTTTCAAATGAGCAGTTCTTC.

J is TRBJ2-7 and V is TRBV9; the match to TRBD2 covers 10 bases. CDR1 and CDR2 (germline): SGDLS, YYNGEE. With 4 bases clipped from V and 1 base from J, the junction kept 5 bases outside the gene matches. This CDR3 region has 15 residues. DNA of the CDR3: TGTGCCAGCAGCCACCTAGCGGGAGTATCCTACGAGCAGTACTTC. It specifies CASSHLAGVSYEQYF.

The gene calls are TRBV6-6 and TRBJ1-5; 8 positions match TRBD1. With 4 bases clipped from V and 6 bases from J, the junction kept 11 bases outside the gene matches. The CDR3 has 16 amino acids. Germline CDR1 is MNHNY and CDR2 is SVGAGI (reference sequence). CDR3 in DNA: TGTGCCAGCAGTTGGACAGGGCGAGACGAAGGTCAGCCCCAGCATTTT. Translating it yields CASSWTGRDEGQPQHF.